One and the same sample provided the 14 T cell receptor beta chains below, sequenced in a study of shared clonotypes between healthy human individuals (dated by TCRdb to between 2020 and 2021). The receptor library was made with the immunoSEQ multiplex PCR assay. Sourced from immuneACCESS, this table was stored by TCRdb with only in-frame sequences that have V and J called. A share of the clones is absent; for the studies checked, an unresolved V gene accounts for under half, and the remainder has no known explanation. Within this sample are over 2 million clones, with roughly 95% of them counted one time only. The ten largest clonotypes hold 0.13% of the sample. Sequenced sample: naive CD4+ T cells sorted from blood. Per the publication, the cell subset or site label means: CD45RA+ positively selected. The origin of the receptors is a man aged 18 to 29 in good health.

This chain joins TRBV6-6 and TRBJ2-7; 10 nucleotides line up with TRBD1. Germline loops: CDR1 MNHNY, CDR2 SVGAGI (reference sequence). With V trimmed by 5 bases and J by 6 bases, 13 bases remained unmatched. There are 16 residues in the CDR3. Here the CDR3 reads CASSNPTGTGVTEQYF. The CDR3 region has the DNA TGTGCCAGCAGTAACCCGACCGGGACAGGGGTAACCGAGCAGTACTTC.

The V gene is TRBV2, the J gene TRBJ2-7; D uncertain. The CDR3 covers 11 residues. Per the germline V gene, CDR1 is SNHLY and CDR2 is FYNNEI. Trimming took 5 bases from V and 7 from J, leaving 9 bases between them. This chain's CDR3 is CASSPAGEQYF. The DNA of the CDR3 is TGTGCCAGCAGTCCCGCTGGGGAGCAGTACTTC. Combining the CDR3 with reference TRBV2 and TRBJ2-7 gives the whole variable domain EPEVTQTPSHQVTQMGQEVILRCVPISNHLYFYWYRQILGQKVEFLVSFYNNEISEKSEIFDDQFSVERPDGSNFTLKIRSTKLEDSAMYFCASSPAGEQYFGPGTRLTVT.

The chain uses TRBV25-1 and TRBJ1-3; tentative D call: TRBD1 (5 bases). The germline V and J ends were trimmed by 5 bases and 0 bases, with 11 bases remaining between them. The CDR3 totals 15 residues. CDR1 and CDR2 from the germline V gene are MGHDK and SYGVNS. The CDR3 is CASSREGASGNTIYF. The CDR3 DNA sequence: TGTGCCAGCAGTCGTGAAGGGGCCTCTGGAAACACCATATATTTT.

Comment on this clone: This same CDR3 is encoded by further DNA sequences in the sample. Here the CDR3 reads CASSLEGGGGQPQHF. The CDR3 region has the DNA TGTGCCAGCAGCTTAGAAGGAGGCGGGGGTCAGCCCCAGCATTTT. This sequence joins TRBV7-2 and TRBJ1-5, with a tentative D call TRBD1 (5 bases). In germline, CDR1 is SGHTA, CDR2 FQGNSA. This CDR3 region has 15 residues. The germline V and J ends were trimmed by 1 base and 6 bases, with 13 bases remaining between them. Together with reference TRBV7-2 and TRBJ1-5, the CDR3 gives the full variable domain: GAGVSQSPSNKVTEKGKDVELRCDPISGHTALYWYRQSLGQGLEFLIYFQGNSAPDKSGLPSDRFSAERTGGSVSTLTIQRTQQEDSAVYLCASSLEGGGGQPQHFGDGTRLSIL.

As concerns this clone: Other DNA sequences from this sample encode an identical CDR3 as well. The DNA for the CDR3 is TGCAGCGTTGTACGCGGTACAGATACGCAGTATTTT. It translates to CSVVRGTDTQYF. This rearrangement joins TRBV29-1 to TRBJ2-3; D gene unclear. Trimming pared 4 bases from V and 3 bases from J, leaving 8 bases between. This CDR3 has 12 amino acids. Germline V gives CDR1 SQVTM, CDR2 ANQGSEA.

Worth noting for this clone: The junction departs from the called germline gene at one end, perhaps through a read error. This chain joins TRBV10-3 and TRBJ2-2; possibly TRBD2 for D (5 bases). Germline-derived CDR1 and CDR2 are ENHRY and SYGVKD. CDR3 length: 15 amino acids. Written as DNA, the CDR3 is TGTGCCATCAGTGAGTCAAGGGCCGACACCGGGGAGCCGTTTTTT. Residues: CAISESRADTGEPFF.

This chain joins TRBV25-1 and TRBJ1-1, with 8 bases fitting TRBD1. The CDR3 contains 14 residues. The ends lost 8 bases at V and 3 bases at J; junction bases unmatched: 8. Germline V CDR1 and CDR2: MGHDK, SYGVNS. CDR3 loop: CASHSDRADTEAFF. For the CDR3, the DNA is TGTGCCAGCCACTCGGACAGGGCGGACACTGAAGCTTTCTTT.

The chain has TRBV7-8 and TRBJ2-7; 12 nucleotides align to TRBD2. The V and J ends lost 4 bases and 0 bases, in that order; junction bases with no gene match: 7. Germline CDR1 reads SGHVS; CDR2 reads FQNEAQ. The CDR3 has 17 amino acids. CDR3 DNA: TGTGCCAGCAGCTCCAGGACTAGCGGGGCGAGCTCCTACGAGCAGTACTTC. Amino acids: CASSSRTSGASSYEQYF.

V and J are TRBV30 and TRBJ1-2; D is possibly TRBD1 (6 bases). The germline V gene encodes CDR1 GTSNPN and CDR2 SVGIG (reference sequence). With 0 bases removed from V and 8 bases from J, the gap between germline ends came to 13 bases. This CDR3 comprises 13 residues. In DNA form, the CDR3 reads TGTGCCTGGAGTGTAGGCCGGGGGCCCGGCTACACCTTC. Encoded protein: CAWSVGRGPGYTF.

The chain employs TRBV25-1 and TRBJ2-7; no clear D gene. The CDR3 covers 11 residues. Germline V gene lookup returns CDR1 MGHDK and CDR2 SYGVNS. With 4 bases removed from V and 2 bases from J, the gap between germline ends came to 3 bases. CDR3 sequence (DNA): TGTGCCAGCAGTGTTGCCTACGAGCAGTACTTC. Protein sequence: CASSVAYEQYF.

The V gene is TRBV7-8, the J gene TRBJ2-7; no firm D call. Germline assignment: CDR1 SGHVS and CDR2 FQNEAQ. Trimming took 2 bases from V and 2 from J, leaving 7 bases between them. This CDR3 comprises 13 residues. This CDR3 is CASSLNQAYEQYF. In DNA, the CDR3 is TGTGCCAGCAGCTTAAACCAGGCCTACGAGCAGTACTTC.

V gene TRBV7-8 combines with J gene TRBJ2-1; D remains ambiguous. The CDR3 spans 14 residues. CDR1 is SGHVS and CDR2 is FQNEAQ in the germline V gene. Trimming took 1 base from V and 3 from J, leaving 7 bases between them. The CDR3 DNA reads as TGTGCCAGCAGCTTAGGGATTGGCTACAATGAGCAGTTCTTC. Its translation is CASSLGIGYNEQFF. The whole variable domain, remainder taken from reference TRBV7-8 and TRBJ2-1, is GAGVSQSPRYKVAKRGQDVALRCDPISGHVSLFWYQQALGQGPEFLTYFQNEAQLDKSGLPSDRFFAERPEGSVSTLKIQRTQQEDSAVYLCASSLGIGYNEQFFGPGTRLTVL.

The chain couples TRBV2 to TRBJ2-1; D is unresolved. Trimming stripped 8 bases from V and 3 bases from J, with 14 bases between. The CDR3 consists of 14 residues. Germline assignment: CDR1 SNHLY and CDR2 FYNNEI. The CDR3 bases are TGTGCCAGCCTCCAACAAGGTCTCTACAATGAGCAGTTCTTC. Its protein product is CASLQQGLYNEQFF.

The CDR3 region is CASSPNDRGYEQYF. Written as DNA, the CDR3 is TGTGCCAGCAGTCCTAACGACAGGGGCTACGAGCAGTACTTC. The J gene is TRBJ2-7, the V gene TRBV6-5; TRBD1 matches 8 bases. Germline CDR1 reads MNHEY; CDR2 reads SVGAGI. V lost 5 bases, J lost 3 bases, and 6 bases stayed unmatched. This CDR3 region has 14 residues.